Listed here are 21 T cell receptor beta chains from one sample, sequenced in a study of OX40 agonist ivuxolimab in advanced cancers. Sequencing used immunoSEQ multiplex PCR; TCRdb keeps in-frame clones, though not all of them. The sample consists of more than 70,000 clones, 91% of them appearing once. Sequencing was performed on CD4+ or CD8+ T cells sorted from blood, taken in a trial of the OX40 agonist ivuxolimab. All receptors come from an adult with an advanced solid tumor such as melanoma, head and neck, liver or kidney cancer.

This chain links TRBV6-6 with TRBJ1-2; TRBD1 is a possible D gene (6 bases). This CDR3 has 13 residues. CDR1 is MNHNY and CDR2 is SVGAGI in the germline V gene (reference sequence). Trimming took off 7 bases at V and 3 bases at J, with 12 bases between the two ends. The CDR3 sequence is CASTAQGYYGYTF. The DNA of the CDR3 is TGTGCCAGCACCGCACAGGGTTACTATGGCTACACCTTC.

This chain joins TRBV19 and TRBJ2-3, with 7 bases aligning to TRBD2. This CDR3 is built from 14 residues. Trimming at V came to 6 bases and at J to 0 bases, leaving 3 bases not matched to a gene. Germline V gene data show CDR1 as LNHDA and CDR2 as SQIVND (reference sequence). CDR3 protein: CASSRLASTDTQYF. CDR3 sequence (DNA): TGTGCCAGTAGCCGACTAGCTAGCACAGATACGCAGTATTTT.

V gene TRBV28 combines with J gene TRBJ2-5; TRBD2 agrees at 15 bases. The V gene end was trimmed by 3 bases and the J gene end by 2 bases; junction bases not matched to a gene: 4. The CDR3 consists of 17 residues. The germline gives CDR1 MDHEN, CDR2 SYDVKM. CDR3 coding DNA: TGTGCCAGCAGTTTTGGGACTAGCGGGAGGTGGCAAGAGACCCAGTACTTC. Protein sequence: CASSFGTSGRWQETQYF. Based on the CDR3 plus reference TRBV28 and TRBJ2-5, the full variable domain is DVKVTQSSRYLVKRTGEKVFLECVQDMDHENMFWYRQDPGLGLRLIYFSYDVKMKEKGDIPEGYSVSREKKERFSLILESASTNQTSMYLCASSFGTSGRWQETQYFGPGTRLLVL.

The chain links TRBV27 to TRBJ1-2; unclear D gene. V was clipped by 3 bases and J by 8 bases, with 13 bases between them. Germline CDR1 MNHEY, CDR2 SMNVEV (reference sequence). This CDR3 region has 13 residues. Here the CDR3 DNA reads TGTGCCAGCAGTTTCCTCACTCCCGGAGGCTACACCTTC. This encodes CASSFLTPGGYTF.

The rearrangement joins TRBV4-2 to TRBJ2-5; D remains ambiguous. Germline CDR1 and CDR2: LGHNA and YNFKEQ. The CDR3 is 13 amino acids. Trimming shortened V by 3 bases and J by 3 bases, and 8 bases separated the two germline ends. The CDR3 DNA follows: TGTGCCAGCAGCCAGGGAATTAAAGAGACCCAGTACTTC. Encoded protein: CASSQGIKETQYF.

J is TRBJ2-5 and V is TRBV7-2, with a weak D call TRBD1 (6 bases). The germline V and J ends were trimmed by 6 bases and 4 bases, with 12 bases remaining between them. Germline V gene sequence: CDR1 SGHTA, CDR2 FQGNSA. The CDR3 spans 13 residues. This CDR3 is CASSRDRPETQYF. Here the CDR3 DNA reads TGTGCCAGCAGTCGTGACAGGCCAGAGACCCAGTACTTC.

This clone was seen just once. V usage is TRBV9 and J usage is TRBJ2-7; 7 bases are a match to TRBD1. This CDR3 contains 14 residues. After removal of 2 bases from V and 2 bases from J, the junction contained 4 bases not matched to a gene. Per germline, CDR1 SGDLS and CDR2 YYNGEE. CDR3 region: CASSVSGTAYEQYF. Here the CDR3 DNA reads TGTGCCAGCAGCGTCTCCGGGACAGCCTACGAGCAGTACTTC.

The CDR3 sequence: CASSILARAYNEQFF. The CDR3 DNA sequence: TGTGCCAGTAGTATCCTTGCTCGGGCCTACAATGAGCAGTTCTTC. The rearrangement joins TRBV19 to TRBJ2-1; D is unclear. V was shortened by 3 bases and J by 2 bases, with 11 bases between the two germline ends. This CDR3 region has 15 residues. CDR1 and CDR2 (germline): LNHDA, SQIVND (reference sequence).

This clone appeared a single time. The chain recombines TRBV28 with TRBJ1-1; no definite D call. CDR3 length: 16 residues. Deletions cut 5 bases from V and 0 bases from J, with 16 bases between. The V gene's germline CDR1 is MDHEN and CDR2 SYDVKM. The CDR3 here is CASSLHQRYMNTEAFF. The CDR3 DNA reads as TGTGCCAGCAGTCTCCACCAACGGTACATGAACACTGAAGCTTTCTTT.

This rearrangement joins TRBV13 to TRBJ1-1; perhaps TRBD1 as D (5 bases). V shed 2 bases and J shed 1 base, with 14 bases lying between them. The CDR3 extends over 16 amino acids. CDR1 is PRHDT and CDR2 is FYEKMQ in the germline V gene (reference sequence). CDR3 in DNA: TGTGCCAGCAGCTTAAGGGCAGGGAGAAGGAACACTGAAGCTTTCTTT. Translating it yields CASSLRAGRRNTEAFF.

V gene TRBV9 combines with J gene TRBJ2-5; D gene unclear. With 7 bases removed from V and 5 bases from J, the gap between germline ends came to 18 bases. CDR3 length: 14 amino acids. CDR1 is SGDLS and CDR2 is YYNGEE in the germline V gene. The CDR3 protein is CASSLSLGQETQYF. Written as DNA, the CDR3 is TGTGCCAGCTCCCTGAGTTTAGGCCAGGAGACCCAGTACTTC.

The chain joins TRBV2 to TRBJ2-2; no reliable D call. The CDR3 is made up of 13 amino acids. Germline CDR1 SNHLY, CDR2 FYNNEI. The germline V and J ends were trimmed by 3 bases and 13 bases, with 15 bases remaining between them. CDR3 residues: CASSDWNSRGLFF. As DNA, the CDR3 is TGTGCCAGCAGTGACTGGAATTCCCGCGGGCTGTTTTTT.

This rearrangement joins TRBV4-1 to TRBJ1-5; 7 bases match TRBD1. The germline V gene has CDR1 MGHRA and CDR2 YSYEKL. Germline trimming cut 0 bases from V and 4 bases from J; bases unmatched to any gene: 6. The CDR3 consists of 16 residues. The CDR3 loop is CASSQEGGQTNQPQHF. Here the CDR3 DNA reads TGCGCCAGCAGCCAAGAAGGGGGACAGACTAATCAGCCCCAGCATTTT.

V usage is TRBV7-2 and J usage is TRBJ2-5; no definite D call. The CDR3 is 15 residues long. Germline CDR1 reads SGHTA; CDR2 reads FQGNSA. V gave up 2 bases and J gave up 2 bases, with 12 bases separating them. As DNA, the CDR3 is TGTGCCAGCAGCTTATGGACGAACTCTCAAGAGACCCAGTACTTC. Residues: CASSLWTNSQETQYF.

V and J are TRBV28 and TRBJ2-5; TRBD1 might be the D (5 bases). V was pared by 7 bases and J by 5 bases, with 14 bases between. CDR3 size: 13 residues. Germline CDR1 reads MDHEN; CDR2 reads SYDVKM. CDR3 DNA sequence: TGTGCCAGCACCATTCCAGGGTTGGAGACCCAGTACTTC. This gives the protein CASTIPGLETQYF. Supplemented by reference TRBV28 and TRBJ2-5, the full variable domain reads DVKVTQSSRYLVKRTGEKVFLECVQDMDHENMFWYRQDPGLGLRLIYFSYDVKMKEKGDIPEGYSVSREKKERFSLILESASTNQTSMYLCASTIPGLETQYFGPGTRLLVL.

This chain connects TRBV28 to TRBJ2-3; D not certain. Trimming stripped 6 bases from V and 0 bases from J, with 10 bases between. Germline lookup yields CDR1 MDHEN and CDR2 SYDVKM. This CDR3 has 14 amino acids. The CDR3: CASRSGSSTDTQYF. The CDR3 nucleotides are TGTGCCAGCAGGTCCGGATCTAGCACAGATACGCAGTATTTT.

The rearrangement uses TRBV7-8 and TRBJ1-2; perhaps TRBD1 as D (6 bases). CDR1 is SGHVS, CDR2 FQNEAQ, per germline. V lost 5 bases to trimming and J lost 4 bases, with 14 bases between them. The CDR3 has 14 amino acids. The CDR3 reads CASSGARTAYGYTF. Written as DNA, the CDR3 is TGTGCCAGCAGCGGTGCCCGGACAGCCTATGGCTACACCTTC.

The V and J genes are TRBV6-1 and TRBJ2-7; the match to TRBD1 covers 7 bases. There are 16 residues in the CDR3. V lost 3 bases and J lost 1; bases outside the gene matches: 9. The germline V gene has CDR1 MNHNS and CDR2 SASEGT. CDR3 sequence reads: CASSDGQDRWSYEQYF. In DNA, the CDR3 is TGTGCCAGCAGTGACGGCCAGGACAGGTGGTCCTACGAGCAGTACTTC.

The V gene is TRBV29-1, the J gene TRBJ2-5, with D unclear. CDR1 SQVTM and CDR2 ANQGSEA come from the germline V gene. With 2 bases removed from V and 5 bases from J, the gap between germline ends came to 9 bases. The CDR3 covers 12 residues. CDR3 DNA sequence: TGCAGCGTTGAAAAACAGTGGGAGACCCAGTACTTC. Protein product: CSVEKQWETQYF. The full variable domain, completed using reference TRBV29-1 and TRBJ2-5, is SAVISQKPSRDICQRGTSLTIQCQVDSQVTMMFWYRQQPGQSLTLIATANQGSEATYESGFVIDKFPISRPNLTFSTLTVSNMSPEDSSIYLCSVEKQWETQYFGPGTRLLVL.

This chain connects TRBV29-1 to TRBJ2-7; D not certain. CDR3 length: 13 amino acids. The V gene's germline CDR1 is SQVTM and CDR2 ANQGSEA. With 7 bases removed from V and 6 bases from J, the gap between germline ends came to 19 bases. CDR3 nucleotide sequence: TGCAGCGGGATTCGAGGCGGATCCCTCGAGCAGTACTTC. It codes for CSGIRGGSLEQYF.

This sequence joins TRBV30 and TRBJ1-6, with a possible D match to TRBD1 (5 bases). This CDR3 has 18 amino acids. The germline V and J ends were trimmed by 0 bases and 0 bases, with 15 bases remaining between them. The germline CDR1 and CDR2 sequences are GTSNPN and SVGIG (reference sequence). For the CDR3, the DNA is TGTGCCTGGAGTGTTGCCCCAGACAGCCGCTCCTATAATTCACCCCTCCACTTT. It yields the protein CAWSVAPDSRSYNSPLHF.